The rows below give T cell receptor beta chains drawn from one sample of a study of neurological immune-mediated disorders. TCRdb re-analysed the 5' RACE reads in MiXCR, keeping a single row per CDR3 protein. In the table there are about 36,000 distinct CDR3 sequences, 10% of which are singletons. Material: PBMCs. The receptor set was obtained from a woman between 25 and 40 years old with HTLV-1-associated myelopathy (HAM/TSP). CDR3s include the opening cysteine and the closing phenylalanine or tryptophan. Size values are once, few and many counts, or a class for expanded clones, and some rows have none.

v_gene	abundance	len	j_gene	CDR3aa
TRBV20-1	many	15	TRBJ2-1	CSAQVGTGGGNEQFF
TRBV7-3	once	20	TRBJ1-2	CASSFYICSASGGVDYGYTF
TRBV10-3	many	13	TRBJ1-2	CAISDGQNYGYTF
TRBV20-1	many	15	TRBJ1-5	CSASAIPELNQPQHF
TRBV5-1	many	14	TRBJ1-6	CASSAGTTNSPLHF
TRBV5-5	many	13	TRBJ1-1	CASSWGRNTEAFF
TRBV5-1	many	13	TRBJ2-2	CASSKGGTGELFF
TRBV5-1	many	14	TRBJ1-1	CASSSKGINTEAFF
TRBV20-1	medium-sized	12	TRBJ1-2	CSAYRQESGYTF
TRBV7-9	many	12	TRBJ1-5	CASSLSNQPQHF
TRBV7-8	many	14	TRBJ1-4	CASSYRDSGEKLFF
TRBV6-6	many	16	TRBJ1-2	CASSYGTGAGDYGYTF
TRBV5-6	many	14	TRBJ2-7	CASSQDPLAYEQYF
TRBV6-6	many	12	TRBJ1-5	CASSRINQPQHF
TRBV5-6	many	17	TRBJ2-1	CASSSQSGGPTYNEQFF
TRBV20-1	many	16	TRBJ2-2	CSARVLAGGPPGELFF
TRBV5-1	many	16	TRBJ2-2	CASSLVRQLNTGELFF
TRBV5-5	many	15	TRBJ1-1	CASSQTDLENTEAFF
TRBV20-1	many	14	TRBJ2-3	CSAGGQGSTDTQYF
TRBV11-2	NA	15	TRBJ2-1	CASSFLAGAGNEQFF
TRBV12-3/TRBV12-4	many	15	TRBJ2-1	CASSNYRDRGNEQFF
TRBV5-1	many	19	TRBJ2-6	CASSLPRQGDRSGANVLTF
TRBV7-2	many	14	TRBJ1-2	CASSFARGSYGYTF
TRBV12-3/TRBV12-4	many	15	TRBJ1-5	CASSTPGEVGQPQHF
TRBV11-2	many	13	TRBJ2-3	CASSLVFTDTQYF
TRBV5-1	medium-sized	14	TRBJ2-2	CASSLTGGTGELFF
TRBV6-1	many	17	TRBJ2-2	CASRSNFPRLYTGELFF
TRBV20-1	many	16	TRBJ2-3	CSASRGATQSTDTQYF
TRBV5-1	many	13	TRBJ2-2	CASGPSNTGELFF
TRBV5-1	NA	16	TRBJ2-3	CASSDPVQISTDTQYF
TRBV5-1	many	13	TRBJ2-3	CASSLQGTDTQYF
TRBV20-1	many	12	TRBJ2-1	CSARKLINEQFF
TRBV30	NA	14	TRBJ1-2	CAWIMSGTMGGYTF
TRBV20-1	many	8	TRBJ1-2	CSTDGYTF
TRBV5-1	many	15	TRBJ2-2	CASSRGDGTTGELFF
TRBV20-1	medium-sized	13	TRBJ2-2	CSAGDTQTGELFF
TRBV20-1	NA	14	TRBJ1-1	CSASRAPTNTEAFF
TRBV5-1	many	14	TRBJ2-1	CASSEREGTNEQFF
TRBV5-1	few	14	TRBJ2-1	CASSSRAGTSGQFF
TRBV20-1	many	17	TRBJ2-3	CSATNLNRDYSTDTQYF
TRBV5-5	many	15	TRBJ1-2	CASSLSYRSNYGYTF
TRBV20-1	many	18	TRBJ1-5	CSASGGTGGLYSNQPQHF
TRBV20-1	many	14	TRBJ1-5	CSAREMGGNQPQHF
TRBV20-1	NA	16	TRBJ2-3	CSATTTSEGVLKRQYF
TRBV5-1	many	12	TRBJ2-1	CASQIQYGEQFF
TRBV5-1	many	13	TRBJ2-7	CASSLALLYEQYF
TRBV20-1	many	12	TRBJ2-1	CSVWDFNNEQFF
TRBV12-3/TRBV12-4	many	15	TRBJ2-2	CASTLQGARTGELFF
TRBV2	many	14	TRBJ2-2	CASTEGPATGELFF
TRBV12-3/TRBV12-4	many	17	TRBJ2-1	CASSFFRGRSSYNEQFF
TRBV20-1	NA	14	TRBJ2-7	CSASQQGGNYEQYF
TRBV20-1	many	18	TRBJ2-3	CSARGIHPKDLPTDTQYF
TRBV5-1	NA	14	TRBJ1-5	CASSSGTGYQPQHF